This TCR beta chain was recovered during a study of cytomegalovirus exposure and HLA in healthy donors. V shed 5 bases and J 4 bases; nucleotides not matched to a gene: 9. The CDR3 sequence is 16 residues long. Germline values: CDR1 SNHLY, CDR2 FYNNEI. This table comes from immunoSEQ multiplex PCR, and its TCRdb copy is limited to in-frame clones, with some not included. The data hold some 170,000 clones, with around nine tenths observed a single time. The V gene is TRBV2, the J gene TRBJ1-4; 8 nucleotides match TRBD1. The receptor was derived from a man between 18 and 29 years old in good health and CMV-seropositive. Material for sequencing was PBMCs. DNA for the CDR3: TGTGCCAGCAGTAGTATTAAGGGACAGGTTAATGAAAAACTGTTTTTT. It codes for CASSSIKGQVNEKLFF.